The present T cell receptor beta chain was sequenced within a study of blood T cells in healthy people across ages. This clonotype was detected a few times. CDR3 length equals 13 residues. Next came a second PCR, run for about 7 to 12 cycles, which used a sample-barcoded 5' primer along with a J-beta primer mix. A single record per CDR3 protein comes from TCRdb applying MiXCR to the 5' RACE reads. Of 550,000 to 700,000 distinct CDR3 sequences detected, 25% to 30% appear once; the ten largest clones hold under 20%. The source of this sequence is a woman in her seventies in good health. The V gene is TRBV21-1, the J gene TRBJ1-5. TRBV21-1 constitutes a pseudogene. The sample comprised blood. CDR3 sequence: CASSKRRGQPQHF. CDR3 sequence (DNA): TGTGCCAGCAGCAAGAGGCGAGGGCAGCCCCAGCATTTT.